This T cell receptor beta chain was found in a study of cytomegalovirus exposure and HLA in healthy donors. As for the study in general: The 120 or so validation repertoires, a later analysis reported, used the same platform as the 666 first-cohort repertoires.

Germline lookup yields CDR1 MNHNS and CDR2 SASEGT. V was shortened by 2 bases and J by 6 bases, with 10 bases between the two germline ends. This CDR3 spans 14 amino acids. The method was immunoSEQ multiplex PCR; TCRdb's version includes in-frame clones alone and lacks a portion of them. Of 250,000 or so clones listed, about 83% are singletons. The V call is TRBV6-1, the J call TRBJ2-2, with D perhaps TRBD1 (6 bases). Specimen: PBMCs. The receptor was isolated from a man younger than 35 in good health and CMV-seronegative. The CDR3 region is CASSETRGAGELFF. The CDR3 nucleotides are TGTGCCAGCAGTGAAACCAGGGGCGCCGGGGAGCTGTTTTTT.